This T cell receptor (beta chain) was sequenced during a study of identical twins. Per germline, CDR1 SGHTA and CDR2 FQGNSA. The ends were cut back, 1 base at V and 9 bases at J, with 13 bases in the middle. The CDR3 is made up of 14 amino acids. TCRdb re-analysed the 5' RACE reads in MiXCR, keeping a single row per CDR3 protein. The profile covers hundreds of thousands of distinct CDR3 sequences, with approximately 13% appearing a single time and 1.5% to 2% taken by the ten largest. This sample was also put to use in a study of yellow fever vaccine responses in identical twins.

The chain joins TRBV7-2 to TRBJ2-1; D call uncertain. Sequencing was carried out using PBMCs. The TCR sequence derives from a young woman in good health. The CDR3 sequence is CASSLGGSQAEQFF. In nucleotides, the CDR3 is TGTGCCAGCAGCTTAGGTGGTAGTCAAGCTGAGCAGTTCTTC.